Below are 9 T cell receptor beta chains sequenced from a single sample in a study of blood T cell repertoires in COVID-19. Assay used: immunoSEQ multiplex PCR; TCRdb lists only in-frame clones, some missing. The table has 110,000 or so clones, 85% seen once. Sequencing input: peripheral blood. The origin of the receptors is a woman aged 60-75 years with COVID-19, enrolled during active disease.

The chain is built from TRBV5-1 and TRBJ1-2; the match to TRBD1 covers 7 bases. Trimming at V came to 2 bases and at J to 4 bases, leaving 8 bases not matched to a gene. The CDR3 totals 15 residues. Germline CDR1 reads SGHRS; CDR2 reads YFSETQ. CDR3 nucleotide sequence: TGCGCCAGCAGCTTAGTTGACAGGGTCCGCTATGGCTACACCTTC. This gives the protein CASSLVDRVRYGYTF.

This clone was counted a single time. CDR3 residues: CAISESNIDRGGNNEQFF. In DNA form, the CDR3 reads TGTGCCATCAGTGAGTCAAACATAGACAGGGGAGGAAACAATGAGCAGTTCTTC. The rearrangement uses TRBV10-3 and TRBJ2-1; 8 bases match TRBD1. Germline V lookup: CDR1 ENHRY, CDR2 SYGVKD. The CDR3 extends over 18 amino acids. Germline trimming cut 0 bases from V and 5 bases from J; bases unmatched to any gene: 12.

This chain uses TRBV7-2 with TRBJ2-2, with 7 bases that match TRBD1. The V gene end was trimmed by 1 base and the J gene end by 5 bases; junction bases not matched to a gene: 7. This CDR3 comprises 16 residues. Germline V gene sequence: CDR1 SGHTA, CDR2 FQGNSA. In DNA, the CDR3 is TGTGCCAGCAGCTTAGTGTGGGGACAGCCAACCGGGGAGCTGTTTTTT. It yields the protein CASSLVWGQPTGELFF.

This clone was seen only once. The rearrangement joins TRBV15 to TRBJ1-3, with TRBD1 matching 9 bases. The CDR3 contains 14 residues. V trimming: 9 bases; J trimming: 1 base; junction bases outside the gene matches: 4. Germline V lookup: CDR1 LNHNV, CDR2 YYDKDF (reference sequence). CDR3 in amino acids: CATGQGQSGNTIYF. For the CDR3, the DNA is TGTGCCACTGGACAGGGGCAATCTGGAAACACCATATATTTT.

CDR3 nucleotide sequence: TGTGCCAGCAGTAGGGCGAGGGGGACTGAAGCTTTCTTT. The encoded protein is CASSRARGTEAFF. This rearrangement joins TRBV6-6 to TRBJ1-1, with D possibly TRBD1 on 6 matching bases. There are 13 residues in the CDR3. Germline CDR1 and CDR2: MNHNY and SVGAGI (reference sequence). The V end lost 5 bases, the J end lost 5 bases, and 12 bases lay between the germline ends.

The V call is TRBV18, the J call TRBJ1-1; the D gene is possibly TRBD1 (5 bases). The V end lost 5 bases, the J end lost 3 bases, and 16 bases lay between the germline ends. The CDR3 totals 15 residues. CDR1 is KGHSH and CDR2 is LQKENI in the germline V gene. The CDR3 protein is CASSNDRRGDTEAFF. Written as DNA, the CDR3 is TGTGCCAGCTCAAACGATAGAAGGGGTGACACTGAAGCTTTCTTT.

This clone was detected a few times. This chain joins TRBV9 and TRBJ2-2; 12 nucleotides agree with TRBD2. The CDR3 is 17 residues long. CDR1 and CDR2 from the germline V gene are SGDLS and YYNGEE. The V and J ends lost 4 bases and 3 bases, in that order; junction bases with no gene match: 7. CDR3 sequence reads: CASSRLLAGGHTGELFF. CDR3 nucleotides: TGTGCCAGCAGCCGATTACTAGCGGGGGGTCACACCGGGGAGCTGTTTTTT.

The V and J genes are TRBV7-3 and TRBJ2-1; D possibly corresponds to TRBD2 (5 bases). CDR1 and CDR2 from the germline V gene are SGHTA and FQGTGA. The V end lost 2 bases, the J end lost 0 bases, and 11 bases lay between the germline ends. The CDR3 has 16 amino acids. The CDR3 DNA reads TGTGCCAGCAGCTTATCTTCGGGGAGCTCCTACAATGAGCAGTTCTTC. Its translation is CASSLSSGSSYNEQFF.

This chain uses TRBV21-1 with TRBJ1-4; TRBD1, the table's D call, lacks a check against the DNA. TRBV21-1 is a recognized pseudogene. The CDR3 contains 14 residues. The CDR3, as DNA: TGTGCCAGCAGCAAACAGGGGTTTCATGAAAAACTGTTTTTT. Its translation: CASSKQGFHEKLFF.